Sequencing of this TCR beta chain was carried out in a study of human T cells and chemical hapten exposure. This clonotype was counted many times. Its antigen is as yet unknown. Time point described: patch test 3, about 24 weeks after DPC sensitization. Treatment in this sample: therapeutic diphenylcyclopropenone sensitization with weekly scalp DPC. From the RACE reads, TCRdb called clonotypes with MiXCR, one entry per CDR3 protein. The sample lists around 27,000 distinct CDR3 sequences, about 5% occurring once. Findings of the study overall: The donor cohort had alopecia, so its immune response may not match that of healthy people.

Sequencing was performed on whole blood, taken in connection with sensitization to the hapten diphenylcyclopropenone (DPC). The receptor's source is a man in his thirties or forties with alopecia areata. Some clones in this sample may be carry-over from other donors' samples.

Here the CDR3 reads CASSQSADVREQYF. The CDR3 DNA follows: TGTGCCAGCTCACAGTCCGCGGATGTGCGGGAGCAGTACTTC. The chain combines TRBV18 with TRBJ2-7, with unresolved D. V gave up 4 bases and J gave up 7 bases, with 17 bases separating them. This CDR3 has 14 amino acids. Germline assignment: CDR1 KGHSH and CDR2 LQKENI.